Below, 28 T cell receptor beta chains from the same sample are listed, as sequenced in a study of glioma-infiltrating T cells. TCR alpha and beta CDR3 regions were amplified from RNA using iRepertoire nested multiplex PCR. From the multiplex PCR reads, TCRdb called clonotypes with MiXCR, one entry per CDR3 protein. Among over 130,000 distinct CDR3 sequences listed, roughly 43% were seen once. Sequencing input: glioma tissue, nonneoplastic brain tissue, or PBMCs (not recorded which). Source of these receptors: a human donor with low-grade glioma or glioblastoma, undergoing nonglioma brain surgery, or in good health (not recorded which).

This clonotype was detected a few times. The chain is built from TRBV3-1 and TRBJ2-1; D possibly corresponds to TRBD2 (5 bases). With 4 bases removed from V and 3 bases from J, the gap between germline ends came to 7 bases. CDR3 length: 13 amino acids. Germline CDR1 LGHDT, CDR2 YNNKEL (reference sequence). CDR3: CASSRSDYNEQFF. The CDR3, as DNA: TGTGCCAGCAGCCGTAGCGACTACAATGAGCAGTTCTTC.

This clonotype was recorded only once. In DNA form, the CDR3 reads TGTGCCAGCAGTACCCGGACTGTCAATTGGGCTAACTATGGCTACACCTTC. This translates into CASSTRTVNWANYGYTF. The chain employs TRBV6-5 and TRBJ1-2; D gene uncertain. Germline V gene lookup returns CDR1 MNHEY and CDR2 SVGAGI. Trimming removed 5 bases from V and 0 bases from J, with 19 bases in between. The CDR3 is made up of 17 amino acids.

In its sample, this clonotype was seen a few times. The gene calls are TRBV12-3 or TRBV12-4 and TRBJ2-1; 9 nucleotides line up with TRBD2. The V gene end was trimmed by 6 bases and the J gene end by 7 bases; junction bases not matched to a gene: 10. The CDR3 sequence is 15 residues long. CDR3 in DNA: TGTGCCAGCAGAGAGTTAGCGGGAGCGGAGAATGAGCAGTTCTTC. Protein: CASRELAGAENEQFF.

This clonotype occurred a few times. The CDR3 region has the DNA TGTGCCAGCAGCTTAGGCCCGGAGAACACTGAAGCTTTCTTT. Translation gives CASSLGPENTEAFF. The rearrangement uses TRBV11-2 and TRBJ1-1; D not resolved. V was pared by 1 base and J by 1 base, with 7 bases between. The CDR3 covers 14 residues. Germline CDR1 SGHAT, CDR2 FQNNGV.

The rearrangement joins TRBV6-1 to TRBJ1-5; D call uncertain. Trimming removed 7 bases at V and 5 bases at J, with 15 bases between. CDR3 length: 14 residues. In germline, CDR1 is MNHNS, CDR2 SASEGT. Here the CDR3 DNA reads TGTGCCAGCACCGACACGGGTTTGGATCAGCCCCAGCATTTT. Translating it yields CASTDTGLDQPQHF.

The chain is built from TRBV10-2 and TRBJ2-1, with 7 bases that match TRBD1. CDR1 is WSHSY and CDR2 is SAAADI in the germline V gene. V dropped 6 bases and J dropped 9; count of bases not matched to a gene: 11. There are 14 residues in the CDR3. CDR3 nucleotide sequence: TGCGCCAGCAGCGATTCGGACAGGCGAGGTGAGCAGTTCTTC. Translation: CASSDSDRRGEQFF.

This clonotype was found a few times. V is TRBV6-1 and J is TRBJ1-1; D is ambiguous. The V end was cut by 4 bases, the J end by 4 bases, with 4 bases between. This CDR3 spans 11 amino acids. Germline CDR1 and CDR2: MNHNS and SASEGT. The CDR3 region has the DNA TGTGCCAGCAGTGCCACCACTGAAGCTTTCTTT. Translated: CASSATTEAFF.

The chain is built from TRBV7-9 and TRBJ2-7; D gene uncertain. The CDR3 totals 16 residues. The germline V gene encodes CDR1 SEHNR and CDR2 FQNEAQ (reference sequence). Trimming stripped 0 bases from V and 0 bases from J, with 12 bases between. CDR3 DNA: TGTGCCAGCAGCTTAGCGCAAGGCGGCCGCTCCTACGAGCAGTACTTC. It encodes CASSLAQGGRSYEQYF. The complete variable domain, with remaining parts taken from reference TRBV7-9 and TRBJ2-7, reads DTGVSQNPRHKITKRGQNVTFRCDPISEHNRLYWYRQTLGQGPEFLTYFQNEAQLEKSRLLSDRFSAERPKGSFSTLEIQRTEQGDSAMYLCASSLAQGGRSYEQYFGPGTRLTVT.

This clonotype was detected once. The chain combines TRBV16 with TRBJ1-2, with D unresolved. Germline-derived CDR1 and CDR2 are KGHSY and FQNENV. CDR3 length equals 14 residues. Trimming stripped 0 bases from V and 2 bases from J, with 7 bases between. The CDR3, as DNA: TGTGCCAGCAGCCAATCTCGGCAGAACTATGGCTACACCTTC. Amino acid sequence: CASSQSRQNYGYTF.

Ten or more counts support this clonotype. This sequence joins TRBV28 and TRBJ2-3; the match to TRBD2 covers 8 bases. J lost 0 bases, V lost 7 bases, and 6 bases had no gene match. Germline V CDR1 and CDR2: MDHEN, SYDVKM. This CDR3 has 15 amino acids. The CDR3 here is CASMGRGRSTDTQYF. CDR3 coding DNA: TGTGCCAGCATGGGACGCGGGAGGAGCACAGATACGCAGTATTTT.

This clonotype was found once. V usage is TRBV20-1 and J usage is TRBJ1-1, with 7 positions matching TRBD1. Germline trimming cut 7 bases from V and 3 bases from J; bases unmatched to any gene: 2. Per germline, CDR1 DFQATT and CDR2 SNEGSKA (reference sequence). The CDR3 covers 11 residues. This chain's CDR3 is CSVQGDTEAFF. The CDR3 DNA sequence: TGCAGTGTTCAGGGGGACACTGAAGCTTTCTTT.

The chain joins TRBV4-1 to TRBJ2-1, with 9 nucleotides matching TRBD2. This CDR3 comprises 16 residues. Germline V CDR1 and CDR2: MGHRA, YSYEKL. J gave up 7 bases and V 0 bases, and 7 bases lay outside the gene matches. Written as DNA, the CDR3 is TGCGCCAGCAGCCAAGATATTGGACTAGCGTCTAATGAGCAGTTCTTC. Translated: CASSQDIGLASNEQFF.

The rearrangement uses TRBV6-1 and TRBJ2-3, with 7 nucleotides matching TRBD1. The germline CDR1 and CDR2 sequences are MNHNS and SASEGT. CDR3 size: 13 residues. J was trimmed by 4 bases and V by 2 bases; bases with no gene match: 0. As DNA, the CDR3 is TGTGCCAGCAGTGAAAGGGGGCCAGATACGCAGTATTTT. Translation gives CASSERGPDTQYF.

This chain joins TRBV28 and TRBJ1-2; TRBD1 matches 9 bases. CDR1 and CDR2 from the germline V gene are MDHEN and SYDVKM. J lost 8 bases, V lost 8 bases, and 15 bases had no gene match. This CDR3 comprises 15 residues. Here the CDR3 reads CASSAPGQGLGGYTF. Here the CDR3 DNA reads TGTGCCAGCTCTGCCCCGGGACAGGGCCTAGGCGGCTACACCTTC.

As regards this clonotype: At one end, the junction sequence differs from germline, possibly due to a read error. CDR3 protein: CASSQEGLNAEAFF. The CDR3 DNA is TGTGCCAGCAGCCAAGAGGGCTTGAACGCTGAAGCTTTCTTT. The chain recombines TRBV3-1 with TRBJ1-1; D is unresolved. The germline CDR1 and CDR2 sequences are LGHDT and YNNKEL (reference sequence). This CDR3 contains 14 residues.

The V and J genes are TRBV4-1 and TRBJ2-3; 10 bases match TRBD2. The CDR3 runs to 18 residues. From germline, CDR1 is MGHRA and CDR2 YSYEKL. The V and J ends lost 1 base and 5 bases, in that order; junction bases with no gene match: 12. CDR3 in DNA: TGCGCCAGCAGCCAAGGAAAATCAAGCGGGGGGGCCTTAGATACGCAGTATTTT. Protein: CASSQGKSSGGALDTQYF.

This clonotype showed up just a few times. Because the CDR3's place on the DNA is in doubt, the DNA is left out and the CDR3 is given as listed by TCRdb. The V call is TRBV6-1, the J call TRBJ2-2; TRBD1 reflects the table's D call only, with no check against the DNA. Germline loops: CDR1 MNHNS, CDR2 SASEGT. The CDR3 is 15 residues long, counting both termini. CDR3 loop: CASSLQGFGAGELFF.

This clonotype was seen a handful of times. This chain uses TRBV28 with TRBJ2-2; D tentatively fits TRBD1 or TRBD2 (5 bases each). This CDR3 contains 11 residues. The germline gives CDR1 MDHEN, CDR2 SYDVKM. With 8 bases removed from V and 6 bases from J, the gap between germline ends came to 7 bases. The CDR3, as DNA: TGTGCCAGCGGGGGAGCCGGGGAGCTGTTTTTT. Translating it yields CASGGAGELFF.

This clonotype showed up just a few times. This chain joins TRBV7-8 and TRBJ1-5; 7 nucleotides agree with TRBD1. The germline CDR1 and CDR2 sequences are SGHVS and FQNEAQ. Losses at the gene ends were 5 bases for V and 5 bases for J; bases not matched to a gene: 12. The CDR3 loop spans 16 amino acids. The DNA of the CDR3 is TGTGCCAGCAGCGAGAATTCAGGGGGAAGCGATCAGCCCCAGCATTTT. As protein: CASSENSGGSDQPQHF. The whole variable domain, filled in from reference TRBV7-8 and TRBJ1-5, reads GAGVSQSPRYKVAKRGQDVALRCDPISGHVSLFWYQQALGQGPEFLTYFQNEAQLDKSGLPSDRFFAERPEGSVSTLKIQRTQQEDSAVYLCASSENSGGSDQPQHFGDGTRLSIL.

The chain combines TRBV25-1 with TRBJ2-2, with D perhaps matching TRBD1 or TRBD2 (5 bases each). Trimming stripped 6 bases from V and 4 bases from J, with 15 bases between. This CDR3 spans 15 amino acids. Germline V gene data show CDR1 as MGHDK and CDR2 as SYGVNS. The CDR3 reads CASSPHNGATGELFF. CDR3 DNA: TGTGCCAGCAGCCCCCACAACGGGGCCACCGGGGAGCTGTTTTTT.

This clonotype was counted ten times or more. The chain employs TRBV6-1 and TRBJ1-6, with D possibly matching TRBD1 (5 bases). Trimming shortened V by 0 bases and J by 7 bases, and 13 bases separated the two germline ends. The CDR3 contains 16 residues. Germline lookup yields CDR1 MNHNS and CDR2 SASEGT. The CDR3 region is CASSEARGTGNSPLHF. Written as DNA, the CDR3 is TGTGCCAGCAGTGAAGCAAGGGGAACGGGAAATTCACCCCTCCACTTT.

The chain recombines TRBV12-3 or TRBV12-4 with TRBJ1-1, with 7 bases matching TRBD1. V trimming: 2 bases; J trimming: 11 bases; junction bases outside the gene matches: 8. The CDR3 sequence is 13 residues long. The CDR3 loop is CASSLSTGSKAFF. In DNA, the CDR3 is TGTGCCAGCAGTTTATCGACAGGGAGTAAGGCTTTCTTT.

The chain joins TRBV12-3 or TRBV12-4 to TRBJ2-1; 13 nucleotides agree with TRBD2. The CDR3 length is 14 residues. V lost 5 bases and J lost 16; bases outside the gene matches: 11. As DNA, the CDR3 is TGTGCCAGCAGTGCCAGACTAGCGGGAGGCCGGGGATTCTTC. It codes for CASSARLAGGRGFF.

Concerning this clonotype: A read error may explain this, as a much larger clone is one base away. The chain carries TRBV20-1 and TRBJ1-5, with D unresolved. Germline V gene data show CDR1 as DFQATT and CDR2 as SNEGSKA (reference sequence). CDR3 length equals 14 residues. V was cut by 6 bases and J by 0 bases, with 12 bases left in between. CDR3 residues: CSANSGNSNQPQHF. The CDR3 bases are TGCAGTGCCAACTCCGGGAATAGCAATCAGCCCCAGCATTTT.

This chain uses TRBV27 with TRBJ2-7; 8 positions agree with TRBD1. This CDR3 has 12 residues. V was clipped by 8 bases and J by 0 bases; unmatched bases: 0. Germline-derived CDR1 and CDR2 are MNHEY and SMNVEV (reference sequence). CDR3 nucleotide sequence: TGTGCCAGCGGGACAGGCTCCTACGAGCAGTACTTC. It codes for CASGTGSYEQYF.

This clonotype has more than one count but fewer than ten. The CDR3 sequence: CASSYTPGSLNEQYF. The DNA for the CDR3 is TGTGCCAGCAGTTACACCCCAGGGAGTCTGAACGAGCAGTACTTC. The chain employs TRBV6-6 and TRBJ2-7, with D perhaps given as TRBD1 or TRBD2 (5 bases each). Germline V gives CDR1 MNHNY, CDR2 SVGAGI (reference sequence). Trimming left V 2 bases short and J 5 bases short, with 16 bases between. There are 15 residues in the CDR3.

The CDR3 protein is CASSLNSATGANVLTF. In nucleotides, the CDR3 is TGTGCCAGCTCACTTAACAGCGCTACTGGGGCCAACGTCCTGACTTTC. The rearrangement joins TRBV18 to TRBJ2-6, with D hard to call. V lost 4 bases to trimming and J lost 2 bases, with 12 bases between them. This CDR3 region has 16 residues. Looked up from germline, CDR1 is KGHSH and CDR2 is LQKENI.

Many counts were recorded for this clonotype. The V and J genes are TRBV6-6 and TRBJ2-2; D is unresolved. Germline CDR1 and CDR2: MNHNY and SVGAGI (reference sequence). V was trimmed by 2 bases and J by 3 bases, leaving 1 base between them. CDR3 length equals 12 residues. This CDR3 reads CASSYDTGELFF. The DNA of the CDR3 is TGTGCCAGCAGTTACGACACCGGGGAGCTGTTTTTT.